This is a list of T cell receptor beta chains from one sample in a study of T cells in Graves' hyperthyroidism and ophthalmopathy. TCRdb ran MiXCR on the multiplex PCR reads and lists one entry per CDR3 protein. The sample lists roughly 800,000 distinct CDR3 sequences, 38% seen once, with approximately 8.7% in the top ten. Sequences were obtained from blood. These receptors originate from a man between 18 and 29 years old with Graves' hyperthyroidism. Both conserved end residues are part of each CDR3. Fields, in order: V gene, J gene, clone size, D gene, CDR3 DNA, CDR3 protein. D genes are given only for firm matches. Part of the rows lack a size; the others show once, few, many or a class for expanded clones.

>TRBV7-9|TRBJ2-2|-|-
TGTGCCAGCAGCCATGACTGGGGCAGCGGGGAGCTGTTTTTT
CASSHDWGSGELFF
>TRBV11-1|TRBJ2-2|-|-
TGTGCCAGCAGCTTGGCCGGGCCCCTCAACACCGGGGAGCTGTTTTTT
CASSLAGPLNTGELFF
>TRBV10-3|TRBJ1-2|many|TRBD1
TGTGCCATCAGTGTGGACAGGTTCTATGGCTACACCTTC
CAISVDRFYGYTF
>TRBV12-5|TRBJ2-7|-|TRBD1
TGTGCTAGTGGTTTGGCAAAAGGGGGCGACCAGTACTTC
CASGLAKGGDQYF
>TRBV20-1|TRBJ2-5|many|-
TGCAGTGCTACCCTTAGGCAAGAGACCCAGTACTTC
CSATLRQETQYF
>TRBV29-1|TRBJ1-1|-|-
TGCAGCGTTCGTGGGGGGAGCTCCACTGAAGCTTTCTTT
CSVRGGSSTEAFF
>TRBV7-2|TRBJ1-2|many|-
TGTGCCAGCAGCAAGGAGGCCGTTAACTATGGCTACACCTTC
CASSKEAVNYGYTF
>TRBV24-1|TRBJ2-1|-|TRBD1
TGTGCCACCAGCCCAAGACAGGGTAGCTCCTACAATGGGCAGTTCTTC
CATSPRQGSSYNGQFF
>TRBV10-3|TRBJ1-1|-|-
TGTGCCAGCAGTCAATTCAGGGTTGTCACTGAAGCTTTCTTT
CASSQFRVVTEAFF
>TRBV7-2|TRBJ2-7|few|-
TGTGCCAGCAGCTCCTTGCAGTACTTC
CASSSLQYF
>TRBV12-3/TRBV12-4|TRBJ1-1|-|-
TGTGCCAGCAGTTACTCTAGCAGGAGGGGAACTGAAGCTTTCTTT
CASSYSSRRGTEAFF
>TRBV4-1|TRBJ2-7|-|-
TGCGCCAGCAGCCAAGAAGCCCAGTCCTACGAGCAGTACTTC
CASSQEAQSYEQYF
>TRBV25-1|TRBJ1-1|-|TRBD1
TGTGCCAGCCGGGACAGACAGAACACTGAAGCTTTCTTT
CASRDRQNTEAFF
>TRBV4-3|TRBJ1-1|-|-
TGCGCCAGCAGCCAAGACGCACGCGAAGCTTTCTTT
CASSQDAREAFF
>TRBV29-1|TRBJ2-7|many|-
TGCAGCGTTGGCCGGGACGCAGAAGGCGAGCAGTACTTC
CSVGRDAEGEQYF
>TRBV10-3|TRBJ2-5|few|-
TGTGCCAGCACCGGACGGGACTTTTGGGAGACCCAGTACTTC
CASTGRDFWETQYF
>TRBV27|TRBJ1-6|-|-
TGTGCCAGCAGGTCGGAGGGATCACCCCTCCACTTT
CASRSEGSPLHF
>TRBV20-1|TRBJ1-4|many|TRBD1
TGCAGCGCCCCGGGGACAGGGGATGAAAAACTGTTTTTT
CSAPGTGDEKLFF
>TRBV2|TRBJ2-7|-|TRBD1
TGTGCCAGCAGTTACACCTTGACAGGGGGCTACGAGCAGTACTTC
CASSYTLTGGYEQYF
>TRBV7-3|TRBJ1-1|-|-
TGTGCCAGCAGCTTACGGTTGAGCACTGAAGCTTTCTTT
CASSLRLSTEAFF
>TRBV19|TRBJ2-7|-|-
TGTGCCAGAAGTATCGCTCGAGACTACGAGCAGTACTTC
CARSIARDYEQYF
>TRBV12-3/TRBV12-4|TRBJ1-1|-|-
TGTGCCAGCAGGCTGGGGGCGGCCCTCGGCACTGAAGCTTTCTTT
CASRLGAALGTEAFF
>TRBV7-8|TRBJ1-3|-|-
TGTGCCAGCACCCCGCCGGGATATGGAAACACCATATATTTT
CASTPPGYGNTIYF